This passage covers 21 T cell receptor beta chains from one sample sequenced in a study of PD-L1 blockade in urothelial cancer. This table comes from immunoSEQ multiplex PCR, and its TCRdb copy is limited to in-frame clones, with some not included. The sample lists roughly 27,000 clones, 80% to 90% occurring once. This sample comprised PBMCs, obtained around atezolizumab (anti-PD-L1) treatment. Source of these receptors: a man aged 50 to 60 with urothelial cancer.

The rearrangement uses TRBV9 and TRBJ1-1, with D possibly TRBD1 on 5 matching bases. CDR3 size: 14 residues. Germline CDR1 and CDR2: SGDLS and YYNGEE. V shed 0 bases and J shed 1 base, with 7 bases lying between them. The CDR3 region is CASSVGQKNTEAFF. The CDR3 nucleotides read TGTGCCAGCAGCGTAGGACAGAAGAACACTGAAGCTTTCTTT.

This chain uses TRBV2 with TRBJ1-5, with TRBD1 matching 10 bases. There are 15 residues in the CDR3. The J segment lost 3 bases and the V segment lost 6 bases, leaving 5 bases of the junction unmatched. Germline V gene sequence: CDR1 SNHLY, CDR2 FYNNEI. The DNA for the CDR3 is TGTGCCAGCAGGGAGGGACAGGGGTACAATCAGCCCCAGCATTTT. This translates into CASREGQGYNQPQHF.

The chain links TRBV19 to TRBJ2-3; 8 bases match TRBD1. V dropped 2 bases and J dropped 1; count of bases not matched to a gene: 14. The CDR3 spans 19 residues. Germline CDR1 is LNHDA and CDR2 is SQIVND (reference sequence). The CDR3 DNA follows: TGTGCCAGTAGTATAAACCCCCCCGCGACAGGGGTCCGCACAGATACGCAGTATTTT. Its translation: CASSINPPATGVRTDTQYF.

The chain couples TRBV4-1 to TRBJ2-1; 9 bases line up with TRBD1. This CDR3 comprises 19 residues. Trimming cost V 0 bases and J 1 base; bases outside gene matches: 10. The germline V gene has CDR1 MGHRA and CDR2 YSYEKL. DNA of the CDR3: TGCGCCAGCAGCCAAGATCCCCGGACAGGGGCTATTTCCTACAATGAGCAGTTCTTC. Protein product: CASSQDPRTGAISYNEQFF.

The V gene is TRBV5-1, the J gene TRBJ1-4; TRBD1 aligns across 8 bases. The V and J ends lost 2 bases and 8 bases, in that order; junction bases with no gene match: 5. The germline gives CDR1 SGHRS, CDR2 YFSETQ. This CDR3 has 14 residues. CDR3 protein: CASSFRGREEKLFF. The CDR3 DNA reads TGCGCCAGCAGCTTCAGGGGGCGCGAGGAAAAACTGTTTTTT.

V usage is TRBV12-5 and J usage is TRBJ2-3; D is possibly TRBD2 (6 bases). Germline values: CDR1 LGHNT, CDR2 FRNRAP. This CDR3 is 15 amino acids long. Trimming pared 1 base from V and 0 bases from J, leaving 8 bases between. The CDR3 DNA reads as TGTGCTAGTGGTTTGGGAAGCGGGAGCACAGATACGCAGTATTTT. Translating gives CASGLGSGSTDTQYF.

The chain joins TRBV12-5 to TRBJ2-2; TRBD2 aligns across 9 bases. The CDR3 extends over 17 amino acids. CDR1 is LGHNT, CDR2 FRNRAP, per germline. The junction had 6 bases not matched to a gene; V was cut back by 0 bases and J by 4 bases. CDR3 region: CASGLVPAGGGTGELFF. In DNA form, the CDR3 reads TGTGCTAGTGGTTTGGTACCAGCGGGAGGCGGCACCGGGGAGCTGTTTTTT. The full variable domain, completed using reference TRBV12-5 and TRBJ2-2, is DARVTQTPRHKVTEMGQEVTMRCQPILGHNTVFWYRQTMMQGLELLAYFRNRAPLDDSGMPKDRFSAEMPDATLATLKIQPSEPRDSAVYFCASGLVPAGGGTGELFFGEGSRLTVL.

The chain has TRBV2 and TRBJ2-5; D possibly corresponds to TRBD2 (5 bases). Germline V lookup: CDR1 SNHLY, CDR2 FYNNEI. V dropped 8 bases and J dropped 5 bases, with 9 bases sitting between them. There are 11 residues in the CDR3. This CDR3 is CASPGGETQYF. The CDR3, as DNA: TGTGCCAGCCCAGGCGGGGAGACCCAGTACTTC.

The rearrangement joins TRBV9 to TRBJ2-1, with D uncertain. The germline V gene encodes CDR1 SGDLS and CDR2 YYNGEE. V shed 3 bases and J shed 5 bases, with 9 bases lying between them. There are 13 residues in the CDR3. CDR3 coding DNA: TGTGCCAGCAGCGGACTTATTGACAATGAGCAGTTCTTC. It yields the protein CASSGLIDNEQFF. Full variable domain (remainder filled in from reference TRBV9 and TRBJ2-1): DSGVTQTPKHLITATGQRVTLRCSPRSGDLSVYWYQQSLDQGLQFLIQYYNGEERAKGNILERFSAQQFPDLHSELNLSSLELGDSALYFCASSGLIDNEQFFGPGTRLTVL.

The chain links TRBV5-6 to TRBJ2-3, with 9 bases aligning to TRBD2. The germline gives CDR1 SGHDT, CDR2 YYEEEE. The CDR3 loop spans 18 amino acids. The trim removed 6 bases at V and 4 bases at J, leaving 18 bases unmatched. This CDR3 is CASTKRTSERRGSDTQYF. DNA of the CDR3: TGTGCCAGCACCAAGAGGACTAGCGAACGAAGGGGGTCAGATACGCAGTATTTT. The full variable domain, in which reference TRBV5-6 and TRBJ2-3 provide the parts outside the CDR3, is DAGVTQSPTHLIKTRGQQVTLRCSPKSGHDTVSWYQQALGQGPQFIFQYYEEEERQRGNFPDRFSGHQFPNYSSELNVNALLLGDSALYLCASTKRTSERRGSDTQYFGPGTRLTVL.

J is TRBJ2-1 and V is TRBV2, with 7 bases that match TRBD2. Germline V CDR1 and CDR2: SNHLY, FYNNEI. The J segment lost 6 bases and the V segment lost 6 bases, leaving 11 bases of the junction unmatched. The CDR3 has 15 amino acids. In DNA form, the CDR3 reads TGTGCCAGCAGATTCGGGTCGGGAGGCATCAATGAGCAGTTCTTC. Protein: CASRFGSGGINEQFF.

Only one count was recorded for this clone. The genes are TRBV7-2 and TRBJ2-5; D is undetermined. The CDR3 contains 14 residues. Trimming pared 2 bases from V and 0 bases from J, leaving 7 bases between. Looked up from germline, CDR1 is SGHTA and CDR2 is FQGNSA. The CDR3 bases are TGTGCCAGCAGCTTAAAAGCTTACCAAGAGACCCAGTACTTC. It specifies CASSLKAYQETQYF.

In DNA, the CDR3 is TGTGCCAGCAGTGAATGGCTAGCGGGGAACGAGCAGTACTTC. This gives the protein CASSEWLAGNEQYF. The V gene is TRBV2, the J gene TRBJ2-7, with TRBD2 matching 9 bases. The CDR3 runs to 14 residues. In germline, CDR1 is SNHLY, CDR2 FYNNEI. After removal of 2 bases from V and 5 bases from J, the junction contained 4 bases not matched to a gene.

The V and J genes are TRBV29-1 and TRBJ2-7; TRBD1 aligns across 11 bases. The V and J ends lost 7 bases and 5 bases, in that order; junction bases with no gene match: 4. There are 12 residues in the CDR3. CDR1 is SQVTM, CDR2 ANQGSEA, per germline. The CDR3 DNA is TGCAGCGCGCGGACAGGGGGCGACGAGCAGTACTTC. It codes for CSARTGGDEQYF.

The rearrangement uses TRBV11-2 and TRBJ1-1; 10 bases fit TRBD1. Germline trimming cut 5 bases from V and 2 bases from J; bases unmatched to any gene: 5. CDR1 SGHAT and CDR2 FQNNGV come from the germline V gene. The CDR3 consists of 15 residues. The CDR3 bases are TGTGCCAGCAGCGCCTGGACAGGGGGAAACACTGAAGCTTTCTTT. As protein: CASSAWTGGNTEAFF.

The chain uses TRBV28 and TRBJ2-7; 7 bases match TRBD2. The CDR3 is made up of 16 amino acids. J gave up 6 bases and V 5 bases, and 16 bases lay outside the gene matches. From germline, CDR1 is MDHEN and CDR2 SYDVKM. Here the CDR3 reads CASSPRSWRELFEQYF. The CDR3 nucleotides read TGTGCCAGCAGTCCCCGATCTTGGCGGGAGCTGTTCGAGCAGTACTTC.

The chain couples TRBV6-5 to TRBJ1-5; tentatively, D is TRBD1 (6 bases). With 6 bases removed from V and 0 bases from J, the gap between germline ends came to 12 bases. This CDR3 is built from 15 residues. CDR1 MNHEY and CDR2 SVGAGI come from the germline V gene. For the CDR3, the DNA is TGTGCCAGCAGACCGACAGGAGATAGCAATCAGCCCCAGCATTTT. Its translation is CASRPTGDSNQPQHF.

The rearrangement uses TRBV14 and TRBJ2-5; 8 bases align to TRBD1. Germline trimming cut 4 bases from V and 5 bases from J; bases unmatched to any gene: 9. The CDR3 sequence is 15 residues long. Germline CDR1 reads SGHDN; CDR2 reads FVKESK. The CDR3 region is CASSRQGQGSETQYF. The CDR3 DNA follows: TGTGCCAGCAGCCGTCAAGGACAGGGTTCGGAGACCCAGTACTTC.

This clone was observed a single time. The genes are TRBV4-2 and TRBJ2-7; possible D gene TRBD2, 5 bases. Germline CDR1 and CDR2: LGHNA and YNFKEQ. CDR3 length: 13 residues. V lost 2 bases, J lost 7 bases, and 12 bases lay in between. The CDR3 spells CASSQRDQAEQYF. The CDR3 DNA reads TGTGCCAGCAGCCAACGGGATCAGGCTGAGCAGTACTTC.

The gene calls are TRBV9 and TRBJ2-2, with D tentatively TRBD2 (6 bases). The CDR3 is 16 amino acids. CDR1 and CDR2 from the germline V gene are SGDLS and YYNGEE. The germline V and J ends were trimmed by 0 bases and 5 bases, with 14 bases remaining between them. This CDR3 is CASSVGGSGKTGELFF. The CDR3 DNA reads as TGTGCCAGCAGCGTAGGGGGTAGCGGCAAGACCGGGGAGCTGTTTTTT.

The chain links TRBV14 to TRBJ2-7; 7 bases align to TRBD2. The V gene's germline CDR1 is SGHDN and CDR2 FVKESK. This CDR3 comprises 15 residues. V trimming: 0 bases; J trimming: 6 bases; junction bases outside the gene matches: 8. The DNA of the CDR3 is TGTGCCAGCAGCCAAGATCCAGCGGGGAGAAGCGAGCAGTACTTC. It translates to CASSQDPAGRSEQYF.